This TCR beta chain is drawn from a study of T cells after posttransplantation cyclophosphamide. Whole-study findings and limits: Later post-transplant blood repertoires were often dominated by donor CD8+ memory clones. Recipient CMV seropositivity and CMV reactivation strongly tracked TRB clonality.

Repertoires were generated with immunoSEQ multiplex PCR, while TCRdb's copy carries only in-frame clones and drops some. The sample is made up of about 7,200 clones, none counted only once. This clone has a count of ten or more. Its antigen is not identified. Treatment was busulfan-fludarabine conditioning, a marrow graft, and cyclophosphamide on days +3 and +4. The starting material was PBMCs, obtained after allogeneic stem cell transplant with posttransplant cyclophosphamide. The receptor's source is a female patient in her fifties who received an allogeneic stem cell transplant from a related donor, was CMV-positive, and had no GVHD. The T cells may partly be graft donor cells.

The CDR3 spells CASSATGLMQYF. As DNA, the CDR3 is TGTGCCAGCAGCGCGACGGGACTTATGCAGTATTTT. The chain couples TRBV5-6 to TRBJ2-3; weak D call: TRBD2 (6 bases). There are 12 residues in the CDR3. V shed 4 bases and J shed 11 bases, with 14 bases lying between them. Germline V gene lookup returns CDR1 SGHDT and CDR2 YYEEEE. The entire variable domain, with the rest obtained from reference TRBV5-6 and TRBJ2-3, is as follows: DAGVTQSPTHLIKTRGQQVTLRCSPKSGHDTVSWYQQALGQGPQFIFQYYEEEERQRGNFPDRFSGHQFPNYSSELNVNALLLGDSALYLCASSATGLMQYFGPGTRLTVL.